This T cell receptor beta chain appears in the sequencing data of a study of T cells in women clearing cervical HPV infection. The method was immunoSEQ multiplex PCR; TCRdb's version includes in-frame clones alone and lacks a portion of them. This listing includes some 30,000 clones. The CDR3 length is 14 residues. Germline CDR1 SGHDN, CDR2 FVKESK. With regard to this clone: The read is 3 residues too short to cover the CDR3 end, so that end is filled in from the germline J gene.

The chain couples TRBV14 to TRBJ1-2; the match to TRBD1 covers 7 bases. Input material: blood buffy coat. This receptor was identified in a woman aged 18-69 years with a cervical HPV16 infection that either progressed to CIN3+ or cleared (not recorded which). CDR3 bases read: TGTGCCAGCAGCCAAGACCTACAGGGGTCGGGC. Residues: CASSQDLQGSG. The entire CDR3 protein is CASSQDLQGSGYTF.